The 20 T cell receptor beta chains below were found in one sample sequenced in a study of blood T cell repertoires in COVID-19. Assay used: immunoSEQ multiplex PCR; TCRdb lists only in-frame clones, some missing. The table lists 270,000 or so clones, roughly 90% of them singletons. Material for sequencing was PBMCs or T cells enriched from blood (not recorded which). These receptors all stem from a man in his forties or fifties who had been exposed to COVID-19.

The chain joins TRBV18 to TRBJ2-2; 8 nucleotides align to TRBD2. Unmatched junction bases numbered 4, after V lost 4 bases and J lost 0 bases. The CDR3 covers 16 residues. Germline lookup yields CDR1 KGHSH and CDR2 LQKENI. CDR3 DNA sequence: TGTGCCAGCTCACGATTTAGCGGGGCGAACACCGGGGAGCTGTTTTTT. The encoded protein is CASSRFSGANTGELFF.

This clone was detected once. The V gene is TRBV5-4, the J gene TRBJ1-1; D possibly corresponds to TRBD1 (5 bases). Trimming cost V 4 bases and J 2 bases, with 12 bases left between them. Germline V CDR1 and CDR2: SGHNT, YYREEE (reference sequence). This CDR3 has 14 residues. This CDR3 reads CASSKTDDNTEAFF. The CDR3 region has the DNA TGTGCCAGCAGCAAGACAGATGATAACACTGAAGCTTTCTTT.

The chain is built from TRBV27 and TRBJ2-1; TRBD1 matches 9 bases. The CDR3 consists of 17 residues. Germline-derived CDR1 and CDR2 are MNHEY and SMNVEV (reference sequence). J was trimmed by 6 bases and V by 5 bases; bases with no gene match: 14. CDR3 nucleotides: TGTGCCAGCAGTCCTAGAACAGGGGGCGCTAGTTTCAATGAGCAGTTCTTC. Protein: CASSPRTGGASFNEQFF.

This chain connects TRBV11-3 to TRBJ2-7; 9 bases agree with TRBD1. The V gene's germline CDR1 is SGHNT and CDR2 YENEEA. This CDR3 has 12 amino acids. V lost 4 bases to trimming and J lost 9 bases; unmatched junction nucleotides: 4. CDR3: CASSYGTGPQYF. CDR3 sequence (DNA): TGTGCCAGCAGCTACGGGACAGGGCCGCAGTACTTC.

V and J are TRBV5-1 and TRBJ1-3, with TRBD1 matching 11 bases. Germline loops: CDR1 SGHRS, CDR2 YFSETQ. This CDR3 is built from 14 residues. The ends lost 5 bases at V and 11 bases at J; junction bases unmatched: 9. DNA for the CDR3: TGCGCCAGCAGACCCGGGACAGGGGGGTTCTCCATATATTTT. Protein sequence: CASRPGTGGFSIYF.

The chain employs TRBV21-1 and TRBJ2-7; TRBD2 is taken as the D call from the table, unchecked against the DNA. TRBV21-1 constitutes a pseudogene. The CDR3 runs 18 residues. As DNA, the CDR3 is TGTGCCAGCAGCTCTCGAGGACTAGCGGGAGGGCCGCTGGATGAGCAGTACTTC. Protein product: CASSSRGLAGGPLDEQYF.

This clone is a singleton in its sample. The chain is built from TRBV7-2 and TRBJ2-1; D might be TRBD1 (6 bases). The V end was cut by 3 bases, the J end by 8 bases, with 17 bases between. CDR3 length equals 15 residues. CDR1 is SGHTA and CDR2 is FQGNSA in the germline V gene. CDR3 in amino acids: CASSLGASRIDEQFF. CDR3 DNA: TGTGCCAGCAGCTTGGGGGCTAGTCGAATCGATGAGCAGTTCTTC.

This chain uses TRBV7-3 with TRBJ2-7, with 9 bases identical to TRBD1. Germline V gives CDR1 SGHTA, CDR2 FQGTGA. This CDR3 contains 13 residues. The ends lost 5 bases at V and 3 bases at J; junction bases unmatched: 2. The CDR3 bases are TGTGCCAGCAGCATGACAGGGGGCTACGAGCAGTACTTC. Encoded protein: CASSMTGGYEQYF. Looking up the rest from reference TRBV7-3 and TRBJ2-7 gives the full variable domain: GAGVSQTPSNKVTEKGKYVELRCDPISGHTALYWYRQSLGQGPEFLIYFQGTGAADDSGLPNDRFFAVRPEGSVSTLKIQRTERGDSAVYLCASSMTGGYEQYFGPGTRLTVT.

The rearrangement uses TRBV27 and TRBJ2-5; no firm D call. CDR3 length: 14 amino acids. Per germline, CDR1 MNHEY and CDR2 SMNVEV (reference sequence). V was clipped by 1 base and J by 2 bases, with 8 bases between them. The CDR3 here is CASSLFTGQETQYF. DNA of the CDR3: TGTGCCAGCAGTTTATTTACGGGTCAAGAGACCCAGTACTTC.

The chain employs TRBV2 and TRBJ1-4, with a tentative D call TRBD1 (5 bases). The CDR3 sequence is 12 residues long. CDR1 and CDR2 (germline): SNHLY, FYNNEI. The V gene lost 8 bases and the J gene lost 8 bases, with 12 bases spanning the gap. The CDR3 region is CASGQGREKLFF. The CDR3 region has the DNA TGTGCCAGCGGGCAGGGTCGGGAAAAACTGTTTTTT.

The chain recombines TRBV28 with TRBJ1-1, with D possibly matching TRBD1 (6 bases). In germline, CDR1 is MDHEN, CDR2 SYDVKM. The V and J ends lost 6 bases and 3 bases respectively, with 11 bases between them. This CDR3 region has 13 residues. The CDR3 is CASRKQGDTEAFF. In DNA form, the CDR3 reads TGTGCCAGCAGAAAACAGGGAGACACTGAAGCTTTCTTT. Full variable domain (remainder filled in from reference TRBV28 and TRBJ1-1): DVKVTQSSRYLVKRTGEKVFLECVQDMDHENMFWYRQDPGLGLRLIYFSYDVKMKEKGDIPEGYSVSREKKERFSLILESASTNQTSMYLCASRKQGDTEAFFGQGTRLTVV.

J is TRBJ2-5 and V is TRBV6-1, with D possibly being TRBD2 (6 bases). In germline, CDR1 is MNHNS, CDR2 SASEGT. CDR3 length equals 16 residues. Trimming left V 2 bases short and J 4 bases short, with 17 bases between. The CDR3 loop is CASSERVEGGGETQYF. The CDR3 DNA reads TGTGCCAGCAGTGAAAGGGTCGAGGGAGGCGGAGAGACCCAGTACTTC.

The chain has TRBV5-1 and TRBJ2-3; TRBD2 matches 12 bases. The CDR3 is 18 residues long. Germline CDR1 reads SGHRS; CDR2 reads YFSETQ. Trimming at V came to 0 bases and at J to 2 bases, leaving 7 bases not matched to a gene. CDR3 sequence (DNA): TGCGCCAGCAGCTTGGACGGACTAGCGGGGCGAGACACAGATACGCAGTATTTT. Its protein product is CASSLDGLAGRDTDTQYF.

J is TRBJ1-2 and V is TRBV30; 7 bases align to TRBD1. The CDR3 has 14 residues. Germline V gene data show CDR1 as GTSNPN and CDR2 as SVGIG (reference sequence). The V gene end was trimmed by 4 bases and the J gene end by 5 bases; junction bases not matched to a gene: 10. CDR3 in DNA: TGTGCCTGGAATATGGGACAGAGGAATTATGGCTACACCTTC. Its protein product is CAWNMGQRNYGYTF.

The V gene is TRBV9, the J gene TRBJ2-1, with TRBD2 matching 7 bases. This CDR3 spans 15 amino acids. CDR1 and CDR2 from the germline V gene are SGDLS and YYNGEE. V dropped 0 bases and J dropped 4; count of bases not matched to a gene: 4. DNA of the CDR3: TGTGCCAGCAGCGTAGTGAGCGGGAAGTACAATGAGCAGTTCTTC. As protein: CASSVVSGKYNEQFF.

The J gene is TRBJ2-7, the V gene TRBV24-1; TRBD2 agrees at 9 bases. The germline V gene has CDR1 KGHDR and CDR2 SFDVKD. The length of the CDR3 is 17 residues. V trimming: 4 bases; J trimming: 0 bases; junction bases outside the gene matches: 9. CDR3 bases: TGTGCCACCAGTGACCATATCCCGGGACTAGCCTCCTACGAGCAGTACTTC. Translated: CATSDHIPGLASYEQYF.

The V gene is TRBV24-1, the J gene TRBJ1-2, with D possibly matching TRBD1 (5 bases). Trimming left V 9 bases short and J 8 bases short, with 33 bases between. Germline V gene sequence: CDR1 KGHDR, CDR2 SFDVKD. The CDR3 is 18 residues long. The CDR3 coding sequence is TGTGCCACCTGGGCCTACGCTGGACAAGACCAGTCCGATGGGGGCTACACCTTC. Translating it yields CATWAYAGQDQSDGGYTF.

The chain joins TRBV4-3 to TRBJ1-1; no clear D. This CDR3 region has 15 residues. V was clipped by 0 bases and J by 4 bases, with 12 bases between them. Germline assignment: CDR1 LGHNA and CDR2 YSLEER. CDR3 nucleotide sequence: TGCGCCAGCAGCCAAGATCGGGCGGGATTCACTGAAGCTTTCTTT. Residues: CASSQDRAGFTEAFF.

The chain combines TRBV7-2 with TRBJ1-2; D is perhaps TRBD1 (6 bases). The CDR3 sequence is 13 residues long. Trimming took off 1 base at V and 6 bases at J, with 9 bases between the two ends. The V gene's germline CDR1 is SGHTA and CDR2 FQGNSA. The CDR3 spells CASSLEGGHGYTF. CDR3 bases: TGTGCCAGCAGCTTAGAGGGGGGGCATGGCTACACCTTC.

The rearrangement joins TRBV7-9 to TRBJ2-7, with 9 positions matching TRBD2. CDR1 is SEHNR and CDR2 is FQNEAQ in the germline V gene (reference sequence). This CDR3 region has 14 residues. The V gene end was trimmed by 6 bases and the J gene end by 2 bases; junction bases not matched to a gene: 5. CDR3 protein: CASSSAGGPYEQYF. The DNA of the CDR3 is TGTGCCAGCAGTTCAGCGGGAGGCCCCTACGAGCAGTACTTC.